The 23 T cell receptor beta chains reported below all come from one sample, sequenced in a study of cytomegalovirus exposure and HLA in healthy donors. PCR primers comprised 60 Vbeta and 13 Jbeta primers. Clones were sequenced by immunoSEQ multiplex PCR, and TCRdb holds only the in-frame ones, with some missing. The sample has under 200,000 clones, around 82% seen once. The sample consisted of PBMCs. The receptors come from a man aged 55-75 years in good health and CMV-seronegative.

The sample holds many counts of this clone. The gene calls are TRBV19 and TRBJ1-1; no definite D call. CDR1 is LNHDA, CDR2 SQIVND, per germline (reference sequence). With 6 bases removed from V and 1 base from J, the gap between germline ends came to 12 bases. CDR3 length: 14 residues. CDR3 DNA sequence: TGTGCCAGTAGGGAGAGGGCCAAGAACACTGAAGCTTTCTTT. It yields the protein CASRERAKNTEAFF. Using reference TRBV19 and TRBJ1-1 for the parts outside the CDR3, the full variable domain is DGGITQSPKYLFRKEGQNVTLSCEQNLNHDAMYWYRQDPGQGLRLIYYSQIVNDFQKGDIAEGYSVSREKKESFPLTVTSAQKNPTAFYLCASRERAKNTEAFFGQGTRLTVV.

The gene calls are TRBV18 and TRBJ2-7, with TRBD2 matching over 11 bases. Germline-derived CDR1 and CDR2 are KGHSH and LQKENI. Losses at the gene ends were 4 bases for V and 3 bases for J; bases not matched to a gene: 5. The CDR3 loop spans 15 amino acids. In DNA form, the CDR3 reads TGTGCCAGCTCACGGGCGACTAGCGGGAACTACGAGCAGTACTTC. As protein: CASSRATSGNYEQYF.

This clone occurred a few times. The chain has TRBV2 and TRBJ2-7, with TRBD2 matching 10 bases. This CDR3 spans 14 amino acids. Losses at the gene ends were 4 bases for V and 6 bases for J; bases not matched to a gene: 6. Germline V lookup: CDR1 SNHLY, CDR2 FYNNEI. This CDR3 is CASSAEASGSEQYF. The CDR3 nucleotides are TGTGCCAGCAGTGCGGAGGCTAGCGGGAGCGAGCAGTACTTC.

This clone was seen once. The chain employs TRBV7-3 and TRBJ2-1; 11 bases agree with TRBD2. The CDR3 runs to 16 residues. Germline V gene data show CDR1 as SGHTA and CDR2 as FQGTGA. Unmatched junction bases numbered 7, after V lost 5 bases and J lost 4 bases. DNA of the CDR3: TGTGCCAGCAGCCCCCCCGGGACTAGCGGATACAATGAGCAGTTCTTC. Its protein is CASSPPGTSGYNEQFF.

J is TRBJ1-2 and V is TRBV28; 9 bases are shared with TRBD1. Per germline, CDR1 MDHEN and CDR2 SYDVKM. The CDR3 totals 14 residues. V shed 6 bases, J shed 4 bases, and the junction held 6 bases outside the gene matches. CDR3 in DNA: TGTGCCAGCAGCCCCGGGACAGGGTTCTATGGCTACACCTTC. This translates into CASSPGTGFYGYTF.

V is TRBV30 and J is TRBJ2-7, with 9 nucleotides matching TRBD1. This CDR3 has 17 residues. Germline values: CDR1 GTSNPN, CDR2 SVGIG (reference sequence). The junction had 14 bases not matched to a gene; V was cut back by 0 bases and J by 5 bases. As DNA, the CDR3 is TGTGCCTGGAGTGTACGAGCTGGGACAGGGAGAAAAAACGAGCAGTACTTC. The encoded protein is CAWSVRAGTGRKNEQYF. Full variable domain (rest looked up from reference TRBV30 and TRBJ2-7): SQTIHQWPATLVQPVGSPLSLECTVEGTSNPNLYWYRQAAGRGLQLLFYSVGIGQISSEVPQNLSASRPQDRQFILSSKKLLLSDSGFYLCAWSVRAGTGRKNEQYFGPGTRLTVT.

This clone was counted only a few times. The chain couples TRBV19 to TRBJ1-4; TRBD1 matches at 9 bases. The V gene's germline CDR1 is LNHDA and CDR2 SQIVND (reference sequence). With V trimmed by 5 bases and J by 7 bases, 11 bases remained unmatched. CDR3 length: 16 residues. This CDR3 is CASSEIPGQGLEKLFF. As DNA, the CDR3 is TGTGCCAGTAGTGAGATTCCGGGACAGGGACTTGAAAAACTGTTTTTT.

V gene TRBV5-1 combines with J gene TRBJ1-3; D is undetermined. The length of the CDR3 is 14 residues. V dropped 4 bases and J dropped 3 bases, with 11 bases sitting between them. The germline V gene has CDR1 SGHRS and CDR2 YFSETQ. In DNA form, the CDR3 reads TGCGCCAGCAGCGGGGAGAACAATGGAAACACCATATATTTT. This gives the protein CASSGENNGNTIYF.

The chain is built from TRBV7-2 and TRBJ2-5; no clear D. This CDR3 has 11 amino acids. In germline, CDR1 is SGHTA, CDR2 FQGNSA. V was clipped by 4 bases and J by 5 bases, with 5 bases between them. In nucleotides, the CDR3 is TGTGCCAGCAGCTCCGGGGAGACCCAGTACTTC. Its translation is CASSSGETQYF.

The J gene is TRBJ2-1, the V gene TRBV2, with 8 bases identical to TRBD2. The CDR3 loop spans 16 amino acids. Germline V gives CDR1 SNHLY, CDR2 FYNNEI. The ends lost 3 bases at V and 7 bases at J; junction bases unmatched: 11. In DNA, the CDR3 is TGTGCCAGCAGTGATGGAGGTCTAGCGGGTGGGAATGAGCAGTTCTTC. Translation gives CASSDGGLAGGNEQFF.

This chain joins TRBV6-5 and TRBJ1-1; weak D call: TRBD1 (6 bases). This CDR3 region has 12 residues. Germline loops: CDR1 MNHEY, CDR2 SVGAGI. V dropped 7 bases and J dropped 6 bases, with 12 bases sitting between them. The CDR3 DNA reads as TGTGCCAGCACTGGAAACAGGGCTGAAGCTTTCTTT. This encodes CASTGNRAEAFF.

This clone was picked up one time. The CDR3 nucleotides read TGCAGCGTTGAAGGACAGGACACTAGCACAGATACGCAGTATTTT. This codes for CSVEGQDTSTDTQYF. The genes are TRBV29-1 and TRBJ2-3, with a weak D call TRBD1 (6 bases). Trimming removed 1 base at V and 0 bases at J, with 11 bases between. The germline gives CDR1 SQVTM, CDR2 ANQGSEA. This CDR3 is 15 amino acids long.

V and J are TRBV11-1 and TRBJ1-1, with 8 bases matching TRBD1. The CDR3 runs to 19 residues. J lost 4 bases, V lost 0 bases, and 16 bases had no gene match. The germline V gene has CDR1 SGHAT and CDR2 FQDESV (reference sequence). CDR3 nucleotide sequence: TGTGCCAGCAGCTTAGCTCCTAAAATCGGACAGGGTCTGTTCACTGAAGCTTTCTTT. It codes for CASSLAPKIGQGLFTEAFF.

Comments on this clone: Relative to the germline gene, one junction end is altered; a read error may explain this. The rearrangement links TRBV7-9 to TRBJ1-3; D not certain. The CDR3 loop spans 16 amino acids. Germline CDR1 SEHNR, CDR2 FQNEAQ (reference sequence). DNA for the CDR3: TGTGCCAGCGGCTTAGCCGCCGCGGATTCTGGAAACACCATATATTTT. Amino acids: CASGLAAADSGNTIYF. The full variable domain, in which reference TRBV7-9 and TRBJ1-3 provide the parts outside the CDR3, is DTGVSQNPRHKITKRGQNVTFRCDPISEHNRLYWYRQTLGQGPEFLTYFQNEAQLEKSRLLSDRFSAERPKGSFSTLEIQRTEQGDSAMYLCASGLAAADSGNTIYFGEGSWLTVV.

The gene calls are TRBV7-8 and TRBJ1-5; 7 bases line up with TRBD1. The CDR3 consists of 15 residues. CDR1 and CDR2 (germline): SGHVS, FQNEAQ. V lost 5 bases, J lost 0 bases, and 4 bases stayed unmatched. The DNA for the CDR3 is TGTGCCAGCAGCCTCGACAGGGTTAGCAATCAGCCCCAGCATTTT. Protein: CASSLDRVSNQPQHF.

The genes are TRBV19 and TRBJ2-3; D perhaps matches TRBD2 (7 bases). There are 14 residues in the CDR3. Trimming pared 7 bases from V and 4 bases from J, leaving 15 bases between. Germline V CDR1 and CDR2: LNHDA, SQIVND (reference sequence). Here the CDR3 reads CASTPWGGSDTQYF. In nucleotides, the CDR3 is TGTGCCAGTACTCCCTGGGGGGGCTCAGATACGCAGTATTTT.

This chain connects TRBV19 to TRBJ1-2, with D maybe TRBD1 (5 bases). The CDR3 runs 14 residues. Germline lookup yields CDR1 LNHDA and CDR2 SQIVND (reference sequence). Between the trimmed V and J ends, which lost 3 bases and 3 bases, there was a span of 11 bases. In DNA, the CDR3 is TGTGCCAGTAGTATCCCCGCCAGGGACTATGGCTACACCTTC. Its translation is CASSIPARDYGYTF.

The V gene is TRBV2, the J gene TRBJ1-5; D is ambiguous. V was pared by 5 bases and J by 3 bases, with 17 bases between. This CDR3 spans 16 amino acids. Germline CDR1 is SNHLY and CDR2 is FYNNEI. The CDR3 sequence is CASSSPTGFLNQPQHF. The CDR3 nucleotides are TGTGCCAGCAGTTCTCCTACGGGGTTTCTCAATCAGCCCCAGCATTTT.

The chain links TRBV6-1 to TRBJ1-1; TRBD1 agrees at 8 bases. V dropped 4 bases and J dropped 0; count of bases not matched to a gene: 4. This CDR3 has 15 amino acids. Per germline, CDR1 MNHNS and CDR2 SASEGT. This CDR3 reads CASSGRTGMNTEAFF. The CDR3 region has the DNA TGTGCCAGCAGTGGCAGGACAGGGATGAACACTGAAGCTTTCTTT.

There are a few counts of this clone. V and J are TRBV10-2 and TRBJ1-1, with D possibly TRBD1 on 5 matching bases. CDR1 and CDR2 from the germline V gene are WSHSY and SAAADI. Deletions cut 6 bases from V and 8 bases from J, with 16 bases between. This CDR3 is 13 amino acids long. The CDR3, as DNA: TGCGCCAGCAGAGAGGACACCCGCCGCGAAGCTTTCTTT. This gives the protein CASREDTRREAFF.

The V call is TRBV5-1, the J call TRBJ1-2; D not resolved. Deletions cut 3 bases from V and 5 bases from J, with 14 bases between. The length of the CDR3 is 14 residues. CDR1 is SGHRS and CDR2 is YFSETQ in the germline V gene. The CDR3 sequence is CASSSQANSYGYTF. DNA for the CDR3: TGCGCCAGCAGCTCTCAAGCAAACTCTTATGGCTACACCTTC.

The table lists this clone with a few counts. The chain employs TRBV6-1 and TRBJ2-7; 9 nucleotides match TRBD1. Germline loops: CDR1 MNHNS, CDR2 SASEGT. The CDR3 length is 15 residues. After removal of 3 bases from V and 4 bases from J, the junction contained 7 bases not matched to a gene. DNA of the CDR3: TGTGCCAGCAGTGAGCCGGGACAGGGTGATTACGAGCAGTACTTC. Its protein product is CASSEPGQGDYEQYF.

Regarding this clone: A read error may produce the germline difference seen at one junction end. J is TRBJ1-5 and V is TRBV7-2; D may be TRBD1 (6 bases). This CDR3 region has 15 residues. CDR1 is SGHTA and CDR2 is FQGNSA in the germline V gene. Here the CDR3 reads CASSRLTGKAQPQNF. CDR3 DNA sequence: TGTGCCAGCAGCCGTCTTACAGGGAAAGCACAGCCCCAGAATTTT.